This is a list of T cell receptor beta chains from one sample in a study of glioma-infiltrating T cells. One entry per CDR3 protein results from TCRdb running MiXCR on the multiplex PCR reads. Among about 140,000 distinct CDR3 sequences, about 39% were seen once, and the ten largest hold roughly 20%. The specimen was glioma tissue, nonneoplastic brain tissue, or PBMCs (not recorded which). These receptor sequences come from a human donor with low-grade glioma or glioblastoma, undergoing nonglioma brain surgery, or in good health (not recorded which). The CDR3 runs from the conserved cysteine through the conserved F or W. D genes are given only for firm matches. Part of the rows lack a size; the others show once, few, many or a class for expanded clones.

d_call clone_size j_call v_call cdr3_nt cdr3_aa
. . TRBJ2-5 TRBV7-6 TGTGCCAGCAGCTTTGTCGGGTTCAAGGACCAGTACTTC CASSFVGFKDQYF
. . TRBJ1-6 TRBV2 TGTGCCAGCAAGACGCAGGGGCTAGGATCACCCCTCCACTTT CASKTQGLGSPLHF
. . TRBJ2-3 TRBV4-3 TGCGCCAGCAGCCAAGAAAAAACGGGCACAGATACGCAGTATTTT CASSQEKTGTDTQYF
. . TRBJ1-5 TRBV20-1 TGCAGTATTGATCAAGGGACGGGCAATCAGCCCCAGCATTTT CSIDQGTGNQPQHF
. . TRBJ1-1 TRBV28 TGTGCCAGCAGTATCCAAATGAACACTGAAGCTTTCTTT CASSIQMNTEAFF
. few TRBJ1-5 TRBV28 TGTGCCAGCAGTTTGTCGTTTTCTTCGCCCCAGCATTTT CASSLSFSSPQHF
. many TRBJ2-7 TRBV27 TGTGCCAGCAGTCCCCGCAGCGGGTCGCGGGACGAGCAGTACTTC CASSPRSGSRDEQYF
TRBD2 few TRBJ2-1 TRBV6-1 TGTGCCAGCCAGCAGGGACTACCCTACAATGAGCAGTTCTTC CASQQGLPYNEQFF
. few TRBJ2-3 TRBV10-3 TGTGCCATCAGTGACATAGATACGCAGTATTTT CAISDIDTQYF
TRBD1 . TRBJ1-1 TRBV5-1 TGCGCCAGCAGCTCGGGAGGTGGGACAGCGTCGAACACTGAAGCTTTCTTT CASSSGGGTASNTEAFF
. . TRBJ2-5 TRBV24-1 TGTGCCACCAGTGAGACGGGACTCCCGGTTCAGTACTTC CATSETGLPVQYF
TRBD2 . TRBJ2-7 TRBV6-6 TGTGCCAGCAGTTTACCGGGAGGGCATTCGGACGAGCAGTACTTC CASSLPGGHSDEQYF
. few TRBJ2-3 TRBV15 TGTGCCACCAGCAATTCGAGACAGCAATCTACGCAGTATTTT CATSNSRQQSTQYF
. few TRBJ1-1 TRBV29-1 TGCAGCGTTCGTATGAACACTGAAGCTTTCTTT CSVRMNTEAFF
. few TRBJ1-1 TRBV6-1 TGTGCCAGCAGTAAACAGGGTCAGTGGACTGAAGCTTTCTTT CASSKQGQWTEAFF
. many TRBJ2-3 TRBV7-2 TGTGCCAGCAGCTACTACACAGATACGCAGTATTTT CASSYYTDTQYF
. . TRBJ2-1 TRBV7-9 TGTGCCAGCAGCTTACGACTAGACAATGAGCAGTTCTTC CASSLRLDNEQFF
. few TRBJ2-7 TRBV4-3 TGCGCCAGCAGCCAAGATAGAACAGGGACGTACGAGCAGTACTTC CASSQDRTGTYEQYF
. . TRBJ1-5 TRBV27 TGTGCCAGCGTAAGGACAGTTCGTGGTCAGCCCCAGCATTTT CASVRTVRGQPQHF
. few TRBJ2-3 TRBV20-1 TGCAGTGCTAGAGTCGCTAGTCGGAGCACAGATACGCAGTATTTT CSARVASRSTDTQYF
. . TRBJ2-4 TRBV6-2/TRBV6-3 TGTGCCAGCATCCTCGGGGACATTCAGTACTTC CASILGDIQYF
. . TRBJ1-5 TRBV25-1 TGTGCCAGCAGTGAATGGGGGGCAGGGGATCAGCCCCAGCATTTT CASSEWGAGDQPQHF
TRBD1 . TRBJ1-2 TRBV7-9 TGTGCCAGCAGCACCGGGACAGGGGGCGTCTATGGCTACACCTTC CASSTGTGGVYGYTF
. . TRBJ1-5 TRBV7-9 TGTGCCAGCAGCTTAGCGGGGTCCTCTGATAGCAATCAGCCCCAGCATTTT CASSLAGSSDSNQPQHF
. . TRBJ1-5 TRBV6-2/TRBV6-3 TGTGCCAGCACCCCGGGGGAGGGAAGGGATCAGCCCCAACATTTT CASTPGEGRDQPQHF
TRBD2 . TRBJ2-1 TRBV20-1 TGCAGTGCTAGACCATCCCGACTAGCGGGGGGCAATGAGCAGTTCTTC CSARPSRLAGGNEQFF
. few TRBJ2-7 TRBV6-5 TGTGCCAGCAGTTACTCGAATGAAGTAACCTACGAGCAGTACTTC CASSYSNEVTYEQYF
. . TRBJ2-2 TRBV11-2 TGTGCCAGCAGCTTAGGACAGGTGACGAACACCGGGGAGCTGTTTTTT CASSLGQVTNTGELFF
TRBD1 . TRBJ2-2 TRBV6-2/TRBV6-3 TGTGCCAGCAGTTACATACAGGGGTACACCGGGGAGCTGTTTTTT CASSYIQGYTGELFF
. . TRBJ2-7 TRBV6-2/TRBV6-3 TGTGCCAGCAGCACCGGGACACTGGGGGAGCAGTACTTC CASSTGTLGEQYF
. . TRBJ1-6 TRBV20-1 TGCAGTGCCCGGCCGGGATCTCCGGATAATTCACCCCTCCACTTT CSARPGSPDNSPLHF
. many TRBJ2-5 TRBV6-1 TGTGCCAGCAGTTTGGATTATAACCAAGAGACCCAGTACTTC CASSLDYNQETQYF
TRBD2 . TRBJ2-3 TRBV10-3 TGTGCCATCAGTGACCTTAGCGGGAGGATCGATACGCAGTATTTT CAISDLSGRIDTQYF
. . TRBJ1-1 TRBV27 TGTGCCAGCAGTTTGGTAGGGAGGACTGAAGCTTTCTTT CASSLVGRTEAFF
TRBD2 few TRBJ2-7 TRBV6-1 TGTGCCAGCAGGGGGCTAGCGGGGTACGAGCAGTACTTC CASRGLAGYEQYF
TRBD1 . TRBJ1-2 TRBV18 TGTGCCAGCTCACCAGATGACAGGGGCGGCTATGGCTACACCTTC CASSPDDRGGYGYTF
. . TRBJ1-2 TRBV6-2/TRBV6-3 TGTGCCAGCAGTTACGCGGAGCTCTATGGCTACACCTTC CASSYAELYGYTF
. . TRBJ1-5 TRBV3-1 TGTGCCAGCAGCCTCGGGTTACGGCCCCAGCATTTT CASSLGLRPQHF
. . TRBJ2-1 TRBV20-1 TGCAGTGCTAGAGATCCTATTCGCCCGACGGGGGCCGTGAATGAGCAGTTCTTC CSARDPIRPTGAVNEQFF
TRBD1 once TRBJ1-5 TRBV10-3 TGTGCCATCAGGTCAGGGGGCAGCCCGAATCAGCCCCAGCATTTT CAIRSGGSPNQPQHF
TRBD2 . TRBJ2-3 TRBV20-1 TGCAGTGCCCGAAGAGCGGGGAACACAGATACGCAGTATTTT CSARRAGNTDTQYF
. few TRBJ2-1 TRBV27 TGTGCCAGCAGTCGCGCCGGGACACCTAATGAGCAGTTCTTC CASSRAGTPNEQFF
. . TRBJ1-5 TRBV12-3/TRBV12-4 TGTGCCAGCAGGAGGTCATCAGGAAACCAGCCCCAGCATTTT CASRRSSGNQPQHF
TRBD1 . TRBJ2-5 TRBV12-3/TRBV12-4 TGTGCCAGCAGTTTAGGACAGGGCGTCCAAGAGACCCAGTACTTC CASSLGQGVQETQYF
TRBD2 once TRBJ2-1 TRBV20-1 TGCAGTGCTAGAGTGACTAGCGGGGGGCCCATTCAGTTCTTC CSARVTSGGPIQFF
. . TRBJ2-5 TRBV6-6 TGTGCCAGCAGTTACTCAGGCAACCAAGAGACCCAGTACTTC CASSYSGNQETQYF
. few TRBJ2-1 TRBV18 TGTGCCAGCTCACCACCATCTTTGACAGGCAATGAGCAGTTCTTC CASSPPSLTGNEQFF
TRBD1 few TRBJ1-2 TRBV2 TGTGCCAGCGGACCGGGACAGGGGCACTATGGCTACACCTTC CASGPGQGHYGYTF
TRBD1 . TRBJ2-1 TRBV6-1 TGTGCCAGCAGTGAAGCCCCGGGACAGGGTATAGCGGCCTCCTACAATGAGCAGTTCTTC CASSEAPGQGIAASYNEQFF
TRBD1 . TRBJ2-5 TRBV2 TGTGCCAGCAGTGTCCGGGACAGGGGCCAAGAGACCCAGTACTTC CASSVRDRGQETQYF
. few TRBJ2-5 TRBV2 TGTGCCAGCAGTGTGACTCGGCAAGAGACCCAGTACTTC CASSVTRQETQYF
. few TRBJ1-1 TRBV10-3 TGTGCCATCAGTGAGGGGGGCAGGGTGGGCACTGAAGCTTTCTTT CAISEGGRVGTEAFF
. many TRBJ2-5 TRBV25-1 TGTGCCAGCAGTCCCCCTCAGGGGCGAGAGACCCAGTACTTC CASSPPQGRETQYF
TRBD1 . TRBJ1-1 TRBV6-1 TGTGCCAGCAGCAAATGGACAGGAGAAATGAACACTGAAGCTTTCTTT CASSKWTGEMNTEAFF
TRBD2 . TRBJ2-1 TRBV12-3/TRBV12-4 TGTGCCAGCAGTTTTAGGAGCGGGGGAAACAATGAGCAGTTCTTC CASSFRSGGNNEQFF